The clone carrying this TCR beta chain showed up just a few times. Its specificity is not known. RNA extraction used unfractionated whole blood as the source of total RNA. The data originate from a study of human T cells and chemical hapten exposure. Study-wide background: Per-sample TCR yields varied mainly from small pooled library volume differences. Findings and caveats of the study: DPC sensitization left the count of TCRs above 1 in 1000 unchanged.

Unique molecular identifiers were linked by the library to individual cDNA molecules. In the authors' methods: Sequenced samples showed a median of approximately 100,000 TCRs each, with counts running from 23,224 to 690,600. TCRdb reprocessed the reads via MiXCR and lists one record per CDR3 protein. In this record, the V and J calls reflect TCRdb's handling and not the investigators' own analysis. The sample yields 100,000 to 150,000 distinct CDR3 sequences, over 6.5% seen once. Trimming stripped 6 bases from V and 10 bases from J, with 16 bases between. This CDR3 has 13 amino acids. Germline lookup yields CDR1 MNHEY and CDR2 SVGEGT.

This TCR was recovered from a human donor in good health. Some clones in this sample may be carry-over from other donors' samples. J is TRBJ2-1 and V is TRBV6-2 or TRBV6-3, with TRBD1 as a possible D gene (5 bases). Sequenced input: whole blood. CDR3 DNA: TGTGCCAGCAGCCGCTGGATGGGGCCGGAGCAGTTCTTC. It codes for CASSRWMGPEQFF.